A single sample is the source of the 10 T cell receptor beta chains below, sequenced in a study of CD8 T cells in ankylosing spondylitis. In TCRdb, the 5' RACE reads were re-called with MiXCR into one record per CDR3 protein. The repertoire includes about 160,000 distinct CDR3 sequences, around 19% of them detected once, and approximately 7.8% sits in the top ten. Sequencing used blood, either unsorted or a sorted T cell fraction (not recorded which). The receptor source for this set is a male donor with ankylosing spondylitis or in good health (not recorded which).

The chain uses TRBV20-1 and TRBJ2-3, with 13 bases identical to TRBD2. Unmatched junction bases numbered 10, after V lost 6 bases and J lost 4 bases. This CDR3 comprises 16 residues. Germline V gene lookup returns CDR1 DFQATT and CDR2 SNEGSKA (reference sequence). The CDR3 protein is CSADGLAGVRADTQYF. For the CDR3, the DNA is TGCAGTGCAGACGGACTAGCGGGAGTACGAGCAGATACGCAGTATTTT.

The chain links TRBV11-2 to TRBJ2-2; 9 bases are shared with TRBD1. Germline loops: CDR1 SGHAT, CDR2 FQNNGV. This CDR3 region has 16 residues. The J segment lost 3 bases and the V segment lost 5 bases, leaving 7 bases of the junction unmatched. The CDR3 coding sequence is TGTGCCAGCAGCCGTTACAGGGGGCGGGACACCGGGGAGCTGTTTTTT. Translated: CASSRYRGRDTGELFF. The whole variable domain, filled in from reference TRBV11-2 and TRBJ2-2, reads EAGVAQSPRYKIIEKRQSVAFWCNPISGHATLYWYQQILGQGPKLLIQFQNNGVVDDSQLPKDRFSAERLKGVDSTLKIQPAKLEDSAVYLCASSRYRGRDTGELFFGEGSRLTVL.

Many counts were recorded for this clonotype. The CDR3 reads CASSRQSYNEQFF. CDR3 DNA: TGTGCCAGCAGTCGACAGTCCTACAATGAGCAGTTCTTC. The chain recombines TRBV6-2 or TRBV6-3 with TRBJ2-1, with a weak D call TRBD1 (5 bases). The ends were cut back, 5 bases at V and 1 base at J, with 6 bases in the middle. This CDR3 is 13 amino acids long. CDR1 MNHEY and CDR2 SVGEGT come from the germline V gene.

V gene TRBV9 combines with J gene TRBJ2-7; TRBD2 matches 10 bases. Germline V gene lookup returns CDR1 SGDLS and CDR2 YYNGEE. The CDR3 runs 15 residues. J was trimmed by 4 bases and V by 0 bases; bases with no gene match: 4. The CDR3 nucleotides are TGTGCCAGCAGCGTAGATCCTAGCGGGAGTTACGAGCAGTACTTC. This sequence encodes CASSVDPSGSYEQYF.

CDR3 nucleotides: TGTGCCAGCAGTTCGCTTAGCGGGATCGACCCTTACGAGCAGTACTTC. As protein: CASSSLSGIDPYEQYF. The genes are TRBV12-3 or TRBV12-4 and TRBJ2-7; TRBD2 aligns across 8 bases. The CDR3 runs to 16 residues. V dropped 4 bases and J dropped 4; count of bases not matched to a gene: 12.

This clonotype has at least ten counts. The rearrangement joins TRBV20-1 to TRBJ1-5; 7 positions match TRBD1. The CDR3 extends over 14 amino acids. The germline CDR1 and CDR2 sequences are DFQATT and SNEGSKA (reference sequence). After removal of 6 bases from V and 4 bases from J, the junction contained 9 bases not matched to a gene. The DNA of the CDR3 is TGCAGTGCAACAACCGGGACAGCTAATCAGCCCCAGCATTTT. It yields the protein CSATTGTANQPQHF.

The chain has TRBV5-1 and TRBJ2-2; 9 positions agree with TRBD2. Germline V gives CDR1 SGHRS, CDR2 YFSETQ. Losses at the gene ends were 7 bases for V and 10 bases for J; bases not matched to a gene: 14. The CDR3 covers 15 residues. CDR3 sequence: CASGLLAGEAEELFF. The CDR3 DNA sequence: TGCGCCAGCGGCCTCTTAGCGGGAGAGGCCGAGGAGCTGTTTTTT. The full variable domain, its missing parts supplied by reference TRBV5-1 and TRBJ2-2, is KAGVTQTPRYLIKTRGQQVTLSCSPISGHRSVSWYQQTPGQGLQFLFEYFSETQRNKGNFPGRFSGRQFSNSRSEMNVSTLELGDSALYLCASGLLAGEAEELFFGEGSRLTVL.

This clonotype was found many times. The chain recombines TRBV25-1 with TRBJ1-3; D gene unclear. V was cut by 5 bases and J by 4 bases, with 3 bases left in between. In germline, CDR1 is MGHDK, CDR2 SYGVNS. CDR3 length: 11 residues. CDR3 sequence (DNA): TGTGCCAGCAGTTCCGGAAACACCATATATTTT. It yields the protein CASSSGNTIYF. Supplemented by reference TRBV25-1 and TRBJ1-3, the full variable domain reads EADIYQTPRYLVIGTGKKITLECSQTMGHDKMYWYQQDPGMELHLIHYSYGVNSTEKGDLSSESTVSRIRTEHFPLTLESARPSHTSQYLCASSSGNTIYFGEGSWLTVV.

This clonotype showed up many times. The chain links TRBV5-6 to TRBJ2-3, with 11 bases aligning to TRBD2. V lost 4 bases and J lost 3; bases outside the gene matches: 1. Germline V lookup: CDR1 SGHDT, CDR2 YYEEEE. CDR3 size: 14 residues. Here the CDR3 DNA reads TGTGCCAGCAGCCCTAGCGGGAGGACAGATACGCAGTATTTT. Amino acids: CASSPSGRTDTQYF. Full variable domain (remainder filled in from reference TRBV5-6 and TRBJ2-3): DAGVTQSPTHLIKTRGQQVTLRCSPKSGHDTVSWYQQALGQGPQFIFQYYEEEERQRGNFPDRFSGHQFPNYSSELNVNALLLGDSALYLCASSPSGRTDTQYFGPGTRLTVL.

The V and J genes are TRBV18 and TRBJ1-2; D gene uncertain. CDR3 length: 16 amino acids. CDR1 and CDR2 (germline): KGHSH, LQKENI. Trimming pared 0 bases from V and 5 bases from J, leaving 16 bases between. The CDR3: CASSPPDRLWEYGYTF. The DNA of the CDR3 is TGTGCCAGCTCACCACCTGACCGCCTCTGGGAGTATGGCTACACCTTC. Full variable domain (remainder filled in from reference TRBV18 and TRBJ1-2): NAGVMQNPRHLVRRRGQEARLRCSPMKGHSHVYWYRQLPEEGLKFMVYLQKENIIDESGMPKERFSAEFPKEGPSILRIQQVVRGDSAAYFCASSPPDRLWEYGYTFGSGTRLTVV.